This T cell receptor beta chain is from a study of blood T cell repertoires in COVID-19. About the research overall: Material from acute and convalescent COVID-19 was sourced from the United States, Italy and Spain. Sources were T cells, B-cell-depleted T cells, or PBMCs; the material itself was cDNA or gDNA.

Germline CDR1 reads KGHDR; CDR2 reads SFDVKD. V was clipped by 3 bases and J by 8 bases, with 15 bases between them. This CDR3 contains 14 residues. As handled by the study authors: For nucleated cells, counts were estimated from reference gene primer amplification. The method was immunoSEQ multiplex PCR; TCRdb's version includes in-frame clones alone and lacks a portion of them. V and J calls and clone size are those listed in that table; D and trimming were worked out from the DNA. Of 150,000 to 200,000 clones listed, approximately 79% are singletons. V gene TRBV24-1 combines with J gene TRBJ1-2; D may be TRBD1 (5 bases). The source is a woman older than 75 with acute or convalescent COVID-19. The sequenced material came from peripheral blood. In DNA, the CDR3 is TGTGCCACCAGTGATAGCCTCGACAGTGGGGGCTACACCTTC. As protein: CATSDSLDSGGYTF.